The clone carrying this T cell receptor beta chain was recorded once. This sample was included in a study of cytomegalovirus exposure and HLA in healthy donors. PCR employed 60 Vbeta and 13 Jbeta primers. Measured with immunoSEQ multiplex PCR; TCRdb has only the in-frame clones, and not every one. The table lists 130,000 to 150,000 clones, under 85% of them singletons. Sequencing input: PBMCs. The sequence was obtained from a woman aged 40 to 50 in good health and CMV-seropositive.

The CDR3 DNA is TGTGCCAGCAGCTACCCACCACAGAAAGAGCTCCGCACTGAAGCTTTCTTT. This gives the protein CASSYPPQKELRTEAFF. This rearrangement joins TRBV7-3 to TRBJ1-1; D gene uncertain. V was clipped by 4 bases and J by 4 bases, with 22 bases between them. CDR1 and CDR2 from the germline V gene are SGHTA and FQGTGA. This CDR3 is built from 17 residues.